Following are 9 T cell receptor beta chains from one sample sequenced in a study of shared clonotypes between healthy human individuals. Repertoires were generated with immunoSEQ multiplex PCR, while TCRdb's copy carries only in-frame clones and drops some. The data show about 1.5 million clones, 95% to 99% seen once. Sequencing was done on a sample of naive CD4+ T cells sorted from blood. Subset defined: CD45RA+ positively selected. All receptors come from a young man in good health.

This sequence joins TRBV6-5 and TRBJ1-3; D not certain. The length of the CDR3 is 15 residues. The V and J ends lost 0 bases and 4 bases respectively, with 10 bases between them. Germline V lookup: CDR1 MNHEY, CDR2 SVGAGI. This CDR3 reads CASSYSGPRGNTIYF. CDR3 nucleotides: TGTGCCAGCAGTTACTCGGGCCCCAGGGGAAACACCATATATTTT.

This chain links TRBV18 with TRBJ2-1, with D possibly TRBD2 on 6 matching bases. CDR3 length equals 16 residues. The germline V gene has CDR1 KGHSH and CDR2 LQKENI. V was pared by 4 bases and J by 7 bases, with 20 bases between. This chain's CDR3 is CASSRRTTARVNEQFF. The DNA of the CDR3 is TGTGCCAGCTCACGTCGGACTACCGCAAGGGTAAATGAGCAGTTCTTC.

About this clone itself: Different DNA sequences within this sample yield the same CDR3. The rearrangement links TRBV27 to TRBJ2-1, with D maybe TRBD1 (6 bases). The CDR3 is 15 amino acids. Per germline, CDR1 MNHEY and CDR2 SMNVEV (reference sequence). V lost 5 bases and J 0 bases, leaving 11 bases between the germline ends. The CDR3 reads CASSPRQVSYNEQFF. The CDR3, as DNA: TGTGCCAGCAGTCCTCGACAGGTCTCCTACAATGAGCAGTTCTTC.

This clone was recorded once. In DNA form, the CDR3 reads TGTGCCAGCAGTTTGGTAGCGGGAGCCAGCTACGAGCAGTACTTC. Translation gives CASSLVAGASYEQYF. The chain has TRBV6-6 and TRBJ2-7; 9 bases agree with TRBD2. The CDR3 length is 15 residues. Germline V gives CDR1 MNHNY, CDR2 SVGAGI (reference sequence). V gave up 4 bases and J gave up 3 bases; unmatched junction bases: 7.

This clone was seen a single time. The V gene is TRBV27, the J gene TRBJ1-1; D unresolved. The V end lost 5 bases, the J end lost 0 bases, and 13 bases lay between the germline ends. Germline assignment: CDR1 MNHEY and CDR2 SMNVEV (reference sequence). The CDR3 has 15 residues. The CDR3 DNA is TGTGCCAGCAGTCATATCGGTGGACTGAACACTGAAGCTTTCTTT. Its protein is CASSHIGGLNTEAFF.

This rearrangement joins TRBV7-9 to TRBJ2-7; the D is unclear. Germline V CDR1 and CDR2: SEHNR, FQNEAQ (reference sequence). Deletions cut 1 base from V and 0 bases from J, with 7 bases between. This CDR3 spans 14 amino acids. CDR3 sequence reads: CASSLDASSYEQYF. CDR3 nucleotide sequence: TGTGCCAGCAGCTTAGATGCTAGCTCCTACGAGCAGTACTTC.

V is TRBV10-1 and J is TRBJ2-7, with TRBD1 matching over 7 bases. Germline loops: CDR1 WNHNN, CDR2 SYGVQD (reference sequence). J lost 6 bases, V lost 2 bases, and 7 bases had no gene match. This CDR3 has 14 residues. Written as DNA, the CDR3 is TGCGCCAGCAGTGAGACCCTAACAGGGGCCGAGCAGTACTTC. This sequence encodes CASSETLTGAEQYF.

This CDR3 reads CASSRGVGTSGSNEQFF. The CDR3 nucleotides are TGTGCCAGCAGTAGGGGGGTAGGGACTAGCGGGAGTAATGAGCAGTTCTTC. The chain links TRBV28 to TRBJ2-1; TRBD2 matches at 14 bases. V was clipped by 5 bases and J by 7 bases; unmatched bases: 10. The length of the CDR3 is 17 residues. Germline V gene sequence: CDR1 MDHEN, CDR2 SYDVKM.

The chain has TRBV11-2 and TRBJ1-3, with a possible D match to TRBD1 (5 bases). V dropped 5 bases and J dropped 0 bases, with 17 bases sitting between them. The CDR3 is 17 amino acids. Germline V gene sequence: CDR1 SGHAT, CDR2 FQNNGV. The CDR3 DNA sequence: TGTGCCAGCAGCGTTCCAACGGCAGGGCCCTCTGGAAACACCATATATTTT. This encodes CASSVPTAGPSGNTIYF.